The sequence of this TCR beta chain was determined in a study of shared clonotypes between healthy human individuals. General study points: Clonotypes not shared had lower generation probabilities than those common to all four donors. Clonotype sharing across several donors was observed for around 4.8% of naive CD4 clonotypes. Depth was large, yet rarefaction showed that sorted-subset sequencing was incomplete.

Here immunoSEQ multiplex PCR was the method, and the copy in TCRdb shows in-frame clones only, minus some. This repertoire shows about 2.1 million clones, just over 90% found once; its top ten account for around 1.8%. As for this clone: What it binds is not known.

Naive CD8 cells comprised CD45RO-negative, CCR7-positively selected cells, excluding terminally differentiated effector memory CD45RA+ cells. Caucasian adults living in Nashville, Tennessee, provided all samples. The CDR3 loop spans 15 amino acids. The germline CDR1 and CDR2 sequences are SGHVS and FQNEAQ. After removal of 5 bases from V and 2 bases from J, the junction contained 6 bases not matched to a gene. This clonotype was sampled from a man between 18 and 35 years old in good health. Some clones in this sample may be carry-over from other donors' samples. The sequenced material came from naive CD8+ T cells from PBMCs. The gene calls are TRBV7-8 and TRBJ2-7, with 10 bases fitting TRBD1. CDR3 loop: CASSQPGQGPYEQYF. The CDR3 DNA reads as TGTGCCAGCAGCCAACCGGGACAGGGGCCCTACGAGCAGTACTTC.